The rows below give T cell receptor beta chains drawn from one sample of a study of Tregs in tolerant kidney transplant recipients. TCRdb's table, derived via immunoSEQ multiplex PCR, lists solely in-frame clones and lacks some. The sample contains some 74,000 clones, less than 95% of which appear only once. The input for sequencing was Tregs from blood, taken before the transplant. The source is a human donor who received a combined kidney and bone marrow transplant. Both conserved end residues are part of each CDR3. The order of the fields is D gene, V gene, J gene, CDR3 protein, CDR3 DNA. D genes are given only for firm matches.

D gene: -; V gene: TRBV6-5; J gene: TRBJ2-7; CDR3 protein: CASSSNVRGSYEQYF; CDR3 DNA: TGTGCCAGCAGTTCGAACGTCCGGGGGTCCTACGAGCAGTACTTC
D gene: TRBD1; V gene: TRBV28; J gene: TRBJ2-6; CDR3 protein: CASSDMTGAGANVLTF; CDR3 DNA: TGTGCCAGCAGCGACATGACAGGGGCTGGGGCCAACGTCCTGACTTTC
D gene: TRBD1; V gene: TRBV5-1; J gene: TRBJ2-1; CDR3 protein: CASSNPGTEYNEQFF; CDR3 DNA: TGCGCCAGCAGCAATCCCGGGACAGAATACAATGAGCAGTTCTTC
D gene: -; V gene: TRBV14; J gene: TRBJ2-7; CDR3 protein: CASSQNPYEQYF; CDR3 DNA: TGTGCCAGCAGCCAAAACCCCTACGAGCAGTACTTC
D gene: -; V gene: TRBV6-5; J gene: TRBJ1-1; CDR3 protein: CASSYSRRGDTEAFF; CDR3 DNA: TGTGCCAGCAGTTACTCAAGGCGGGGGGACACTGAAGCTTTCTTT
D gene: TRBD1; V gene: TRBV11-2; J gene: TRBJ1-2; CDR3 protein: CASSFQDRGYTF; CDR3 DNA: TGTGCCAGCAGCTTTCAGGACAGGGGCTACACCTTC
D gene: -; V gene: TRBV10-2; J gene: TRBJ2-5; CDR3 protein: CASSEIYQETQYF; CDR3 DNA: TGCGCCAGCAGTGAGATCTACCAAGAGACCCAGTACTTC
D gene: -; V gene: TRBV27; J gene: TRBJ2-3; CDR3 protein: CASTYQGLSTDTQYF; CDR3 DNA: TGTGCCAGCACTTATCAGGGGCTAAGCACAGATACGCAGTATTTT
D gene: TRBD1; V gene: TRBV7-2; J gene: TRBJ1-3; CDR3 protein: CASSLGRDRTSSGNTIYF; CDR3 DNA: TGTGCCAGCAGCTTAGGACGGGACAGAACCAGCTCTGGAAACACCATATATTTT
D gene: TRBD1; V gene: TRBV5-1; J gene: TRBJ2-3; CDR3 protein: CASRQGNTDTQYF; CDR3 DNA: TGCGCCAGCAGACAGGGGAACACAGATACGCAGTATTTT
D gene: -; V gene: TRBV6-5; J gene: TRBJ2-5; CDR3 protein: CASSEAVLTTQYF; CDR3 DNA: TGTGCCAGCAGTGAAGCTGTGCTTACAACACAGTACTTC
D gene: -; V gene: TRBV5-4; J gene: TRBJ2-6; CDR3 protein: CASSVQGSGANVLTF; CDR3 DNA: TGTGCCAGCAGCGTACAGGGCTCTGGGGCCAACGTCCTGACTTTC
D gene: TRBD1; V gene: TRBV18; J gene: TRBJ1-3; CDR3 protein: CASSPTGTGGSGNTIYF; CDR3 DNA: TGTGCCAGCTCACCAACCGGGACAGGGGGCTCTGGAAACACCATATATTTT
D gene: TRBD2; V gene: TRBV18; J gene: TRBJ2-1; CDR3 protein: CASSLVSGGSYNEQFF; CDR3 DNA: TGTGCCAGCTCACTCGTTTCGGGGGGCTCCTACAATGAGCAGTTCTTC
D gene: TRBD1; V gene: TRBV6-6; J gene: TRBJ2-7; CDR3 protein: CASTGQGIGEQYF; CDR3 DNA: TGTGCCAGCACCGGACAGGGAATTGGCGAGCAGTACTTC
D gene: -; V gene: TRBV2; J gene: TRBJ1-5; CDR3 protein: CASVGARGNQPQHF; CDR3 DNA: TGTGCCAGCGTGGGGGCGCGGGGCAATCAGCCCCAGCATTTT
D gene: -; V gene: TRBV6-5; J gene: TRBJ1-2; CDR3 protein: CASSTRDYGYTF; CDR3 DNA: TGTGCCAGCAGTACTCGAGACTATGGCTACACCTTC
D gene: -; V gene: TRBV7-2; J gene: TRBJ2-1; CDR3 protein: CASSSSPVLPSSYNEQFF; CDR3 DNA: TGTGCCAGCAGCTCCTCTCCTGTTTTACCTAGCTCCTACAATGAGCAGTTCTTC
D gene: TRBD2; V gene: TRBV15; J gene: TRBJ2-3; CDR3 protein: CATRSTRLAGGRTDTQYF; CDR3 DNA: TGTGCCACCCGCAGCACCAGACTAGCGGGAGGACGCACAGATACGCAGTATTTT
D gene: -; V gene: TRBV28; J gene: TRBJ1-5; CDR3 protein: CASREGAMSNQPQHF; CDR3 DNA: TGTGCCAGCAGAGAAGGGGCAATGAGCAATCAGCCCCAGCATTTT
D gene: -; V gene: TRBV25-1; J gene: TRBJ1-2; CDR3 protein: CASSRVGVGYGYTF; CDR3 DNA: TGTGCCAGCTCCCGGGTAGGGGTCGGCTATGGCTACACCTTC
D gene: TRBD2; V gene: TRBV6-5; J gene: TRBJ2-7; CDR3 protein: CASSPLAGGNYEQYF; CDR3 DNA: TGTGCCAGCAGTCCGCTAGCGGGAGGAAACTACGAGCAGTACTTC
D gene: -; V gene: TRBV29-1; J gene: TRBJ1-1; CDR3 protein: CSVWNMNTEAFF; CDR3 DNA: TGCAGCGTCTGGAACATGAACACTGAAGCTTTCTTT